This TCR beta chain was obtained from a study of Ad26.COV2.S vaccination and SARS-CoV-2 variants. On the study more broadly: Of the COV1001 trial arms, the Ad26.COV2.S arm included the donor.

TCRdb's table, derived via immunoSEQ multiplex PCR, lists solely in-frame clones and lacks some. Of about 680,000 clones in the sample, around 92% were seen once. General study points: Researchers reported similar non-spike TCR breadth in vaccine and placebo recipients.

Germline-derived CDR1 and CDR2 are MNHEY and SMNVEV (reference sequence). Deletions cut 5 bases from V and 1 base from J, with 8 bases between. The CDR3 sequence is 13 residues long. In regard to this clone: The antigen is not known. Different DNA sequences within this sample yield the same CDR3.

Regarding treatment: roughly 20 received Ad26.COV2.S at low or high dose, single or two shots; 5 received placebo; per-sample allocation not given. Samples came from day 63 after the first vaccine or placebo injection. The donor was a Boston adult aged 18-55 years. The specimen comprised peripheral blood, sampled in a trial of Ad26.COV2.S vaccine versus placebo. The gene calls are TRBV27 and TRBJ1-1; D not resolved. This sequence was found in a person aged 18-65 years who received the Ad26.COV2.S COVID-19 vaccine or a placebo. This chain's CDR3 is CASSLTENTEAFF. The DNA of the CDR3 is TGTGCCAGCAGTCTGACCGAGAACACTGAAGCTTTCTTT.